This section outlines one TCR beta chain sequence together with its context. The target antigen is unknown. These data belong to a study of cytomegalovirus exposure and HLA in healthy donors. In the study overall: Of the donors genotyped, several hundred in all, around 77% fell in the Caucasian-associated ancestry cluster. Study-wide results and caveats: The study recorded 150 to 200 TCR beta chains that were cytomegalovirus-associated. Later work found that TCR association rates differed between HLA loci; DRB1 had the most and HLA-C the fewest.

Both 60 Vbeta primers and 13 Jbeta primers went into the PCR. Sequencing used immunoSEQ multiplex PCR; TCRdb keeps in-frame clones, though not all of them. The sample has roughly 180,000 clones; roughly four fifths are singletons. V dropped 6 bases and J dropped 2; count of bases not matched to a gene: 3. Germline loops: CDR1 SEHNR, CDR2 FQNEAQ (reference sequence). CDR3 size: 15 residues. The specimen sequenced was PBMCs. The receptor was derived from a female donor in good health and CMV-seronegative. The rearrangement uses TRBV7-9 and TRBJ2-2; 10 bases agree with TRBD2. In DNA, the CDR3 is TGTGCCAGCAGAACTAGCGGGATCAACACCGGGGAGCTGTTTTTT. It yields the protein CASRTSGINTGELFF.